The text below deals with one T cell receptor (beta chain). With 60 Vbeta and 13 Jbeta primers, the PCR was carried out. Clones were sequenced by immunoSEQ multiplex PCR, and TCRdb holds only the in-frame ones, with some missing. Here the sample spans about 160,000 clones, approximately 88% being singletons. The data were taken from a study of cytomegalovirus exposure and HLA in healthy donors. With 6 bases removed from V and 6 bases from J, the gap between germline ends came to 13 bases. This CDR3 has 12 residues. Germline assignment: CDR1 SGHNT and CDR2 YYREEE (reference sequence). The chain is built from TRBV5-4 and TRBJ2-7; D is undetermined. The clonotype was recovered from a boy aged 2-15 years in good health and CMV-seronegative. Sequenced input: PBMCs. CDR3 in amino acids: CASNRDRGEQYF. In DNA, the CDR3 is TGTGCCAGCAACCGTGACCGAGGCGAGCAGTACTTC.